These 31 T cell receptor beta chains were all obtained from the same sample, sequenced in a study of beta chain features in type 1 diabetes. What was sequenced were expressed TCRB transcripts, since all of the isolated RNA had been reverse transcribed. Assay used: immunoSEQ multiplex PCR; TCRdb lists only in-frame clones, some missing. The table records 250,000 to 350,000 clones, about 15% of them present only once. The study, taken as a whole, reports: Moderately but significantly shorter TCRB CDR3s were found in Type 1 diabetes patients in all four CD4+ subsets.

No antigen is known for these receptors. Sequences were obtained from naive CD4+ T cells from blood. Every receptor here comes from a man aged 18 to 30 with type 1 diabetes.

A few counts support this clone. The chain links TRBV7-9 to TRBJ1-6; perhaps TRBD1 as D (5 bases). The CDR3 loop spans 15 amino acids. Germline CDR1 reads SEHNR; CDR2 reads FQNEAQ (reference sequence). Trimming took off 5 bases at V and 5 bases at J, with 13 bases between the two ends. CDR3 amino acids: CASSPRGGDNSPLHF. Written as DNA, the CDR3 is TGTGCCAGCAGCCCCCGGGGGGGGGATAATTCACCCCTCCACTTT. Complete variable domain (other parts from reference TRBV7-9 and TRBJ1-6): DTGVSQNPRHKITKRGQNVTFRCDPISEHNRLYWYRQTLGQGPEFLTYFQNEAQLEKSRLLSDRFSAERPKGSFSTLEIQRTEQGDSAMYLCASSPRGGDNSPLHFGNGTRLTVT.

This clone occurred a few times. V and J are TRBV13 and TRBJ2-3; D not resolved. In germline, CDR1 is PRHDT, CDR2 FYEKMQ (reference sequence). CDR3 length equals 16 residues. With 0 bases removed from V and 6 bases from J, the gap between germline ends came to 16 bases. The CDR3 here is CASSLGLPLFTDTQYF. In DNA, the CDR3 is TGTGCCAGCAGCTTAGGGCTACCCCTTTTCACGGATACGCAGTATTTT.

This clone came up a few times. This rearrangement joins TRBV28 to TRBJ2-5, with D possibly matching TRBD1 (6 bases). This CDR3 has 12 residues. CDR1 and CDR2 (germline): MDHEN, SYDVKM. The germline V and J ends were trimmed by 9 bases and 6 bases, with 14 bases remaining between them. The DNA for the CDR3 is TGTGCCAGTAGCGTTCAGGGGAAGACCCAGTACTTC. Protein product: CASSVQGKTQYF.

This clone turned up a few times. The chain employs TRBV6-4 and TRBJ1-6, with 7 bases that match TRBD1. The CDR3 length is 13 residues. After removal of 4 bases from V and 10 bases from J, the junction contained 4 bases not matched to a gene. Germline V CDR1 and CDR2: MRHNA, SNTAGT. In DNA, the CDR3 is TGTGCCAGCAGTGCGACAGGGTTCTCACCCCTCCACTTT. Residues: CASSATGFSPLHF.

This chain joins TRBV27 and TRBJ2-4, with a weak D call TRBD2 (6 bases). Germline assignment: CDR1 MNHEY and CDR2 SMNVEV (reference sequence). CDR3 length equals 13 residues. V gave up 5 bases and J gave up 9 bases, with 14 bases separating them. The CDR3 coding sequence is TGTGCCAGCAGTCTCCGACGGGGGAGCATTCAGTACTTC. This encodes CASSLRRGSIQYF.

The chain couples TRBV5-6 to TRBJ2-1, with 7 bases lining up with TRBD2. Losses at the gene ends were 1 base for V and 9 bases for J; bases not matched to a gene: 19. The CDR3 sequence is 18 residues long. Germline V gene sequence: CDR1 SGHDT, CDR2 YYEEEE. The CDR3 protein is CASSLISSFQSGRGEQFF. The CDR3 bases are TGTGCCAGCAGCTTGATTTCTTCTTTCCAGTCTGGGAGGGGTGAGCAGTTCTTC. Combining the CDR3 with reference TRBV5-6 and TRBJ2-1 gives the whole variable domain DAGVTQSPTHLIKTRGQQVTLRCSPKSGHDTVSWYQQALGQGPQFIFQYYEEEERQRGNFPDRFSGHQFPNYSSELNVNALLLGDSALYLCASSLISSFQSGRGEQFFGPGTRLTVL.

The chain recombines TRBV5-1 with TRBJ2-1, with 12 bases matching TRBD1. The V gene end was trimmed by 4 bases and the J gene end by 8 bases; junction bases not matched to a gene: 10. The CDR3 length is 16 residues. CDR1 and CDR2 from the germline V gene are SGHRS and YFSETQ. CDR3 loop: CASSGRTGTGGDEQFF. The DNA for the CDR3 is TGCGCCAGCAGCGGAAGAACCGGGACAGGGGGCGATGAGCAGTTCTTC.

The rearrangement uses TRBV7-9 and TRBJ1-4, with D tentatively TRBD1 (6 bases). Germline V gives CDR1 SEHNR, CDR2 FQNEAQ (reference sequence). With 7 bases removed from V and 5 bases from J, the gap between germline ends came to 17 bases. The CDR3 consists of 15 residues. The CDR3 bases are TGTGCCAGCACCGGTGGACAGTCACCCAATGAAAAACTGTTTTTT. It yields the protein CASTGGQSPNEKLFF. The entire variable domain, with the rest obtained from reference TRBV7-9 and TRBJ1-4, is as follows: DTGVSQNPRHKITKRGQNVTFRCDPISEHNRLYWYRQTLGQGPEFLTYFQNEAQLEKSRLLSDRFSAERPKGSFSTLEIQRTEQGDSAMYLCASTGGQSPNEKLFFGSGTQLSVL.

The V call is TRBV20-1, the J call TRBJ2-3, with TRBD1 matching 7 bases. J gave up 11 bases and V 3 bases, and 5 bases lay outside the gene matches. The CDR3 is 11 amino acids. Germline lookup yields CDR1 DFQATT and CDR2 SNEGSKA (reference sequence). The CDR3 is CSARGQPLQYF. The CDR3 DNA sequence: TGCAGTGCTAGGGGACAGCCGTTGCAGTATTTT.

This clone was observed a few times. The rearrangement joins TRBV14 to TRBJ2-1; the match to TRBD1 covers 9 bases. The CDR3 is made up of 16 amino acids. Trimming at V came to 1 base and at J to 6 bases, leaving 7 bases not matched to a gene. From germline, CDR1 is SGHDN and CDR2 FVKESK. This CDR3 reads CASSQAGTGPSNEQFF. For the CDR3, the DNA is TGTGCCAGCAGCCAAGCTGGGACAGGGCCCAGCAATGAGCAGTTCTTC.

This clone was seen more than once but under ten times. This chain joins TRBV11-2 and TRBJ1-3, with a possible D match to TRBD1 (6 bases). Germline V gene sequence: CDR1 SGHAT, CDR2 FQNNGV. The CDR3 is 15 residues long. The V gene lost 5 bases and the J gene lost 4 bases, with 15 bases spanning the gap. The CDR3 bases are TGTGCCAGCAGCCCTACTACAGGGCCCGGAAACACCATATATTTT. Translation gives CASSPTTGPGNTIYF.

In regard to this clone: Other DNA sequences of this sample code for an identical CDR3. The J gene is TRBJ2-7, the V gene TRBV19, with a tentative D call TRBD2 (7 bases). This CDR3 spans 13 amino acids. Germline loops: CDR1 LNHDA, CDR2 SQIVND (reference sequence). V was shortened by 4 bases and J by 4 bases, with 11 bases between the two germline ends. Written as DNA, the CDR3 is TGTGCCAGTAGTACGGGGGGCACTTACGAGCAGTACTTC. It yields the protein CASSTGGTYEQYF.

This clone has only a few counts. The chain is built from TRBV28 and TRBJ2-5; the match to TRBD2 covers 8 bases. The CDR3 sequence is 15 residues long. Germline V gene lookup returns CDR1 MDHEN and CDR2 SYDVKM. The junction had 11 bases not matched to a gene; V was cut back by 6 bases and J by 5 bases. The CDR3 DNA sequence: TGTGCCAGCAGGGGGTCTGGCGGGGGGATGGAGACCCAGTACTTC. It yields the protein CASRGSGGGMETQYF. The full variable domain, with the rest looked up from reference TRBV28 and TRBJ2-5, is DVKVTQSSRYLVKRTGEKVFLECVQDMDHENMFWYRQDPGLGLRLIYFSYDVKMKEKGDIPEGYSVSREKKERFSLILESASTNQTSMYLCASRGSGGGMETQYFGPGTRLLVL.

This clone was seen just once. This chain links TRBV9 with TRBJ2-3, with 8 bases aligning to TRBD2. The CDR3 spans 16 residues. V lost 4 bases to trimming and J lost 4 bases; unmatched junction nucleotides: 11. In germline, CDR1 is SGDLS, CDR2 YYNGEE. CDR3 region: CASSSRGALASDTQYF. The CDR3 DNA sequence: TGTGCCAGCAGCTCGCGGGGGGCCCTCGCATCAGATACGCAGTATTTT.

This clone has more than one count but fewer than ten. The same CDR3 is also encoded by other DNA sequences in this sample. V and J are TRBV18 and TRBJ1-1; 7 bases are a match to TRBD1. The V segment lost 3 bases and the J segment 2 bases; nucleotides outside the gene matches: 6. The CDR3 contains 15 residues. From germline, CDR1 is KGHSH and CDR2 LQKENI. CDR3 in DNA: TGTGCCAGCTCACCTCCGGGACAGCCTAACACTGAAGCTTTCTTT. Translating gives CASSPPGQPNTEAFF.

J is TRBJ2-7 and V is TRBV18; D is unclear. CDR3 size: 13 residues. Germline CDR1 is KGHSH and CDR2 is LQKENI. The V end was cut by 2 bases, the J end by 1 base, with 6 bases between. The CDR3 here is CASSPWQSYEQYF. CDR3 DNA sequence: TGTGCCAGCTCACCATGGCAGTCCTACGAGCAGTACTTC.

The rearrangement joins TRBV5-1 to TRBJ2-2; TRBD2 matches at 11 bases. Trimming at V came to 0 bases and at J to 5 bases, leaving 3 bases not matched to a gene. Germline loops: CDR1 SGHRS, CDR2 YFSETQ. This CDR3 spans 16 amino acids. The DNA of the CDR3 is TGCGCCAGCAGCTTGGGACTAGCGGGGATGACCGGGGAGCTGTTTTTT. Its protein is CASSLGLAGMTGELFF.

The chain is built from TRBV5-1 and TRBJ2-5; 11 nucleotides agree with TRBD1. The CDR3 sequence is 16 residues long. Looked up from germline, CDR1 is SGHRS and CDR2 is YFSETQ. The junction had 1 base not matched to a gene; V was cut back by 0 bases and J by 0 bases. This CDR3 is CASSLVGQGDQETQYF. In nucleotides, the CDR3 is TGCGCCAGCAGCTTGGTGGGACAGGGGGACCAAGAGACCCAGTACTTC.

This clone has just one count. Different DNA sequences within this sample yield the same CDR3. The J gene is TRBJ2-7, the V gene TRBV5-1, with 14 bases fitting TRBD2. Germline CDR1 reads SGHRS; CDR2 reads YFSETQ. Trimming cost V 2 bases and J 3 bases; bases outside gene matches: 1. The CDR3 has 15 residues. The CDR3 spells CASSLGTSGSYEQYF. The CDR3 region has the DNA TGCGCCAGCAGCTTAGGGACTAGCGGGAGCTACGAGCAGTACTTC.

This clone was observed a few times. The chain employs TRBV30 and TRBJ2-7; possibly TRBD2 for D (6 bases). Trimming cost V 0 bases and J 4 bases, with 10 bases left between them. Germline assignment: CDR1 GTSNPN and CDR2 SVGIG (reference sequence). CDR3 size: 13 residues. The CDR3 sequence: CAWSVLAGYEQYF. CDR3 nucleotides: TGTGCCTGGAGTGTACTCGCGGGATACGAGCAGTACTTC.

This clone was counted between two and nine times. The genes are TRBV7-9 and TRBJ2-3, with D unclear. V lost 7 bases to trimming and J lost 5 bases, with 7 bases between them. Germline CDR1 is SEHNR and CDR2 is FQNEAQ (reference sequence). The CDR3 extends over 11 amino acids. CDR3 sequence reads: CASTRGDTQYF. CDR3 coding DNA: TGTGCCAGCACCCGAGGAGATACGCAGTATTTT.

This chain joins TRBV27 and TRBJ1-2, with a tentative D call TRBD1 (5 bases). Trimming took 6 bases from V and 6 from J, leaving 17 bases between them. Germline CDR1 MNHEY, CDR2 SMNVEV (reference sequence). The CDR3 runs to 14 residues. Here the CDR3 DNA reads TGTGCCAGCAGCCTATCTATTCGACAGCATGGCTACACCTTC. Amino acids: CASSLSIRQHGYTF.

The rearrangement links TRBV5-1 to TRBJ2-1, with D tentatively TRBD2 (5 bases). Per the germline V gene, CDR1 is SGHRS and CDR2 is YFSETQ. V was pared by 2 bases and J by 4 bases, with 13 bases between. The CDR3 spans 15 residues. This CDR3 reads CASSLVREPYNEQFF. The DNA for the CDR3 is TGCGCCAGCAGCTTAGTGAGGGAGCCTTACAATGAGCAGTTCTTC.

This clone was seen only a few times. CDR3 nucleotides: TGTGCCAGCAGCTTGGATCAGGGGGCGCATACGCAGTATTTT. Protein sequence: CASSLDQGAHTQYF. The rearrangement joins TRBV5-4 to TRBJ2-3; 8 nucleotides match TRBD1. Germline CDR1 reads SGHNT; CDR2 reads YYREEE (reference sequence). V lost 0 bases, J lost 7 bases, and 4 bases stayed unmatched. The CDR3 is 14 amino acids.

This clone has more than one count but fewer than ten. The chain employs TRBV30 and TRBJ1-1; 8 bases map to TRBD1. CDR3 length equals 13 residues. Looked up from germline, CDR1 is GTSNPN and CDR2 is SVGIG (reference sequence). Trimming removed 1 base from V and 3 bases from J; junction bases left unmatched: 1. In nucleotides, the CDR3 is TGTGCCTGGAGTGCACAGGGGGACACTGAAGCTTTCTTT. This gives the protein CAWSAQGDTEAFF.

This chain joins TRBV27 and TRBJ1-2; TRBD1 matches 7 bases. CDR3 length: 17 residues. From germline, CDR1 is MNHEY and CDR2 SMNVEV (reference sequence). The V gene end was trimmed by 6 bases and the J gene end by 6 bases; junction bases not matched to a gene: 19. The CDR3 bases are TGTGCCAGCAGACGGTCGACCGGGACAGACAGGGTCCATGGCTACACCTTC. Amino acid sequence: CASRRSTGTDRVHGYTF.

The chain recombines TRBV27 with TRBJ2-7; TRBD1 aligns across 8 bases. V lost 5 bases, J lost 6 bases, and 12 bases stayed unmatched. CDR3 length: 15 residues. Germline V CDR1 and CDR2: MNHEY, SMNVEV (reference sequence). The CDR3 loop is CASSEGQGWVREQYF. CDR3 nucleotide sequence: TGTGCCAGCAGTGAAGGACAGGGATGGGTCCGCGAGCAGTACTTC.

This clone has a handful of counts. The rearrangement joins TRBV5-1 to TRBJ2-3; tentative D call: TRBD1 (7 bases). Germline values: CDR1 SGHRS, CDR2 YFSETQ. The CDR3 length is 13 residues. Trimming pared 3 bases from V and 6 bases from J, leaving 11 bases between. The CDR3, as DNA: TGCGCCAGCAGCTCACAGGGGAGGGATACGCAGTATTTT. Protein sequence: CASSSQGRDTQYF.

This clone showed up just a few times. This chain links TRBV2 with TRBJ1-1; the match to TRBD1 covers 8 bases. This CDR3 is built from 12 residues. CDR1 and CDR2 from the germline V gene are SNHLY and FYNNEI. V lost 11 bases to trimming and J lost 10 bases; unmatched junction nucleotides: 12. The CDR3 coding sequence is TGTGCCGGTGCTGGACAGGGCCTCCGAGCTTTCTTT. Translation gives CAGAGQGLRAFF.

This clone was seen only a few times. The same CDR3 is also encoded by other DNA sequences in this sample. The CDR3 loop reads CASSPRTGSYNEQFF. The CDR3 nucleotides read TGTGCCAGCTCACCTCGGACAGGCTCCTACAATGAGCAGTTCTTC. The V and J genes are TRBV18 and TRBJ2-1, with 7 bases lining up with TRBD1. In germline, CDR1 is KGHSH, CDR2 LQKENI. The trim removed 3 bases at V and 0 bases at J, leaving 2 bases unmatched. CDR3 length: 15 amino acids.

This clone has more than one count but fewer than ten. V is TRBV19 and J is TRBJ2-1; weak D call: TRBD2 (6 bases). This CDR3 contains 12 residues. V lost 8 bases and J lost 7, with 12 bases in between. Per the germline V gene, CDR1 is LNHDA and CDR2 is SQIVND (reference sequence). The DNA for the CDR3 is TGTGCCAGTCTTAGGGAGGCAAATGAGCAGTTCTTC. Its translation: CASLREANEQFF.